This T cell receptor beta chain was recorded in a study of CD8+ T cells in alopecia areata. Across the study: Tofacitinib was taken orally by treated patients, and the dose was 5 to 10 mg twice daily.

On this clone: Its antigen is currently unknown.

Treatment meaning: oral pan-JAK inhibitor, 5-10 mg twice daily. The investigators collected lesional scalp punch biopsies and peripheral blood from alopecia areata patients. General observations from the study: In lesional scalp, particularly from alopecia totalis/universalis, clonality was higher than in normal scalp. Throughout tofacitinib, many expanded lesional clones continued to persist in scalp and blood.

The sequencing template was cDNA reverse transcribed from extracted RNA. This table comes from immunoSEQ multiplex PCR, and its TCRdb copy is limited to in-frame clones, with some not included. The sample records 150,000 to 200,000 clones, roughly 60% being singletons. This specimen was CD4+ T cells sorted from blood, taken at week 24, from a patient treated with tofacitinib. This receptor was identified in a human donor with alopecia areata.

The CDR3 DNA reads as TGTGCCTGGAGTGTGGGGTCCGATCAGCCCCAGCATTTT. This codes for CAWSVGSDQPQHF. This chain joins TRBV30 and TRBJ1-5, with no clear D. CDR1 is GTSNPN, CDR2 SVGIG, per germline (reference sequence). V lost 0 bases to trimming and J lost 5 bases, with 8 bases between them. The CDR3 totals 13 residues.